Listed below are T cell receptor beta chains from one sample, sequenced in a study of T cell repertoires in cytomegalovirus infection. Antigens for these TCRs are unknown. TCRdb used MiXCR to reprocess the reads, holding one entry per CDR3 protein. The table records approximately 600,000 distinct CDR3 sequences, about 39% of them present only once. This material consisted of cultured PBMCs, taken from culture after CMV antigen stimulation. All receptors come from a human donor in good health (CMV status not recorded). Some clones in this sample may be carry-over from other donors' samples. Both conserved end residues are part of each CDR3. A D gene is named only where the DNA matches it firmly. Clone sizes are given selectively: once, few, many, or a class where the clone is expanded.

V gene	D gene	clone size	J gene	CDR3 DNA	CDR3 protein
TRBV7-2	TRBD2	.	TRBJ2-3	TGTGCCAGCAGCTCTCGCGGGGGGGGGGATACGCAGTATTTT	CASSSRGGGDTQYF
TRBV7-2	.	few	TRBJ1-3	TGTGCCAGCGGCCCCCCCGTGGGGCCCGGCTTCTCTGGAAACACCATATATTTT	CASGPPVGPGFSGNTIYF
TRBV28	TRBD2	.	TRBJ2-4	TGTGCCAGCAGCCCCCCCCTTAGCGGGGGGAGAAACATTCAGTACTTC	CASSPPLSGGRNIQYF
TRBV7-9	TRBD1	few	TRBJ2-3	TGTGCCAGCACCGGGGACAGGGTGAACACAGATACGCAGTATTTT	CASTGDRVNTDTQYF
TRBV27	.	.	TRBJ1-1	TGTGCCAGCAGGGCCCGTATTGACACTGAAGCTTTCTTT	CASRARIDTEAFF
TRBV6-6	.	.	TRBJ2-6	TGTGCCAGCAGTGGGGTACCTGGGGCCAACGTCCTGACTTTC	CASSGVPGANVLTF
TRBV7-4	.	few	TRBJ1-4	TGTGCCAGCAGCCTATCAGTCGGGGGAAAACTGTTTTTT	CASSLSVGGKLFF
TRBV6-2/TRBV6-3	.	.	TRBJ2-5	TGTGCCAGCAGTTACGGTCCAGCCCCGAAAGAGACCCAGTACTTC	CASSYGPAPKETQYF
TRBV6-6	TRBD2	few	TRBJ2-4	TGTGCCAGCAACCCAAGGAGCGGGGGGGCCGTAGCCAAAAACATTCAGTACTTC	CASNPRSGGAVAKNIQYF
TRBV4-1	.	.	TRBJ2-7	TGCGCCAGCAGCCAAGGGAACGGGGGCTACGAGCAGTACTTC	CASSQGNGGYEQYF
TRBV4-1	.	.	TRBJ2-3	TGCGCCAGCAGCCAAGAACCCAGAAATCCAGATACGCAGTATTTT	CASSQEPRNPDTQYF
TRBV7-8	.	many	TRBJ1-5	TGTGCCAGCAGCTCAGTTTGGGACGGTGGGAGCAATCAGCCCCAGCATTTT	CASSSVWDGGSNQPQHF
TRBV7-2	TRBD2	many	TRBJ2-3	TGTGCCAGCAGCACCCGGAAGCGGGGGGACACAGATACGCAGTATTTT	CASSTRKRGDTDTQYF
TRBV29-1	.	.	TRBJ1-2	TGCAGCGGGGGAAGCCTTAACTATGGCTACACCTTC	CSGGSLNYGYTF
TRBV19	.	few	TRBJ2-3	TGTGCCAGCAGAACGGTTGGGGCAGATACGCAGTATTTT	CASRTVGADTQYF
TRBV7-8	TRBD1	.	TRBJ2-2	TGTGCCAGCAGCCAGAGAGACAGGGGAAACACCGGGGAGCTGTTTTTT	CASSQRDRGNTGELFF
TRBV7-2	.	few	TRBJ1-4	TGTGCCAGCAGCTCTGGCATCGGGGGCTCAGTCGAAAAACTGTTTTTT	CASSSGIGGSVEKLFF
TRBV2	TRBD2	.	TRBJ2-1	TGTGCCAGCACCCTAGCGGGGGGCTCAAGCTCCTACAATGAGCAGTTCTTC	CASTLAGGSSSYNEQFF
TRBV4-2	.	few	TRBJ2-3	TGTGCCAGCAGCCAAGGTTCCCCGAGCGATACGCAGTATTTT	CASSQGSPSDTQYF
TRBV7-2	TRBD1	few	TRBJ1-2	TGTGCCAGCAGCTCCCCGACGACAGGGCCCTATGGCTACACCTTC	CASSSPTTGPYGYTF
TRBV6-2/TRBV6-3	.	.	TRBJ1-5	TGTGCCAGCAGTTACCCCCCGGGACATAGCAATCAGCCCCAGCATTTT	CASSYPPGHSNQPQHF
TRBV27	TRBD1	.	TRBJ1-6	TGTGCCAGCAGTCTCCGGGACAGGTTATCACCCCTCCACTTT	CASSLRDRLSPLHF
TRBV11-2	.	few	TRBJ2-3	TGTGCCAGCAGCTTAAGAACTAGAATAATAACAGATACGCAGTATTTT	CASSLRTRIITDTQYF
TRBV5-5	.	.	TRBJ1-5	TGTGCCAGCAGCTCCCTCTATAGCAATCAGCCCCAGCGTTTT	CASSSLYSNQPQRF
TRBV2	.	.	TRBJ2-2	TGTGCCAGCAGTGAAAGGGTGGGCGGGGAGCTGTTTTTT	CASSERVGGELFF
TRBV6-6	TRBD2	.	TRBJ2-3	TGTGCCAGCAGAGGGGGACTAGCCGTGAAAACAGATACGCAGTATTTT	CASRGGLAVKTDTQYF
TRBV4-1	.	few	TRBJ2-5	TGCGCCAGCAGCCAAGCGCCCAGGAGAATCCAAGAGACCCAGTACTTC	CASSQAPRRIQETQYF
TRBV7-2	.	.	TRBJ2-1	TGTGCCAGCAGCCGAAGGGAAATTTCGGGTGAGCAGTTCTTC	CASSRREISGEQFF
TRBV12-3/TRBV12-4	.	few	TRBJ1-5	TGTGCCAGCAGTTTCGCGGGGGATGGGGCTCAGCCCCAGCATTTT	CASSFAGDGAQPQHF
TRBV20-1	.	.	TRBJ2-2	TGCAGTGCTAGAGGCCGGGCCAACACCCCCGGGGAGCTGTTTTTT	CSARGRANTPGELFF
TRBV5-1	.	.	TRBJ1-2	TGCGCCAGCGCCCAGCCTGGGACTAACTATGGCTACACCTTC	CASAQPGTNYGYTF
TRBV7-9	.	.	TRBJ1-1	TGTGCCAGCAGCCCCCCAGGGAGTGGGGGCACTGAAGCTTTCTTT	CASSPPGSGGTEAFF
TRBV9	.	.	TRBJ2-3	TGTGCCAGCAGCGTAGGGGGGATTAGCACAGATACGCAGTATTTT	CASSVGGISTDTQYF
TRBV20-1	.	.	TRBJ1-1	TGCAGTGCTAGATATTTGTCAGGGATGAACACTGAAGCTTTCTTT	CSARYLSGMNTEAFF
TRBV10-3	TRBD1	.	TRBJ2-7	TGTGCCATCAGGCCGACAGGGTTCACCTACGAGCAGTACTTC	CAIRPTGFTYEQYF
TRBV6-1	.	.	TRBJ1-6	TGTGCCAGCAGTGATCAGAGCTCCTATAATTCACCCCTCCACTTT	CASSDQSSYNSPLHF
TRBV7-8	TRBD1	.	TRBJ2-7	TGTGCCAGCAGCACTAGTCGGCAGGGGGCTACCCTCGAGCAGTACTTC	CASSTSRQGATLEQYF
TRBV18	.	once	TRBJ2-5	TGTGCCAGCTCACCAATGAGGGGTCAAGAGACCCAGTACTTC	CASSPMRGQETQYF
TRBV5-6	.	.	TRBJ2-7	TGTGCCAGCGCACCAGACGGAAGCTCCTACGAGCAGTACTTC	CASAPDGSSYEQYF
TRBV5-4	.	.	TRBJ1-4	TGTGCCAGCAGCGTTTCCAGGGACGAAAAACTGTTTTTT	CASSVSRDEKLFF
TRBV7-2	.	.	TRBJ1-2	TGTGCCAGCAGCTTAGGTGAGACAGACTATGGCTACACCTTC	CASSLGETDYGYTF
TRBV4-2	.	few	TRBJ2-7	TGTGCCAGCAGCCAAGAACGAGTAACCATCTACGAGCAGTACTTC	CASSQERVTIYEQYF
TRBV7-2	.	.	TRBJ1-1	TGTGCCAGCAGCATACAGTCTAAGAACACTGAAGCTTTCTTT	CASSIQSKNTEAFF
TRBV20-1	.	few	TRBJ1-6	TGCAGTGCTAGAGTGCTCAGAGCTAACTTTAATTCACCCCTCCACTTT	CSARVLRANFNSPLHF
TRBV7-2	.	.	TRBJ2-5	TGTGCCAGCAGCTCGGGGGATACAGGGTGGTCGGAGACCCAGTACTTC	CASSSGDTGWSETQYF
TRBV10-3	TRBD2	few	TRBJ2-5	TGTGCCATCAGTGGGGGGGGAGAGACCCAGTACTTC	CAISGGGETQYF
TRBV27	TRBD2	once	TRBJ2-4	TGTGCCAGCAGAGATACATGGGGGAGGGCGGCCAAAAACATTCAGTACTTC	CASRDTWGRAAKNIQYF
TRBV28	.	few	TRBJ2-3	TGTGCCAGCAGTTCCGCCCTGGGGGAACCTAGCACAGATACGCAGTATTTT	CASSSALGEPSTDTQYF
TRBV7-2	.	many	TRBJ2-5	TGTGCCAGCAGCCTTCAATGGGCCGAAGAGACCCAGTACTTC	CASSLQWAEETQYF
TRBV28	TRBD2	few	TRBJ2-5	TGTGCCAGCGACCGAAGGGAGGTAGCGGGGGCGTCAGAGACCCAGTACTTC	CASDRREVAGASETQYF
TRBV18	.	.	TRBJ1-1	TGTGCCAGCTCACCACGCGAAGGGGTTGGCACTGAAGCTTTCTTT	CASSPREGVGTEAFF
TRBV7-9	.	.	TRBJ1-1	TGTGCCAGCAGCTTGAAGGACGTGGGTGAAGCTTTCTTT	CASSLKDVGEAFF
TRBV7-9	TRBD2	few	TRBJ2-7	TGTGCCAGCAGCCGGGAACTAGCGGGGCACAGCGAGCAGTACTTC	CASSRELAGHSEQYF
TRBV12-5	TRBD2	.	TRBJ2-7	TGTGCTAGTGGTTTGGTCCTTAGCGGGAGAAGGCCCTACGAGCAGTACTTC	CASGLVLSGRRPYEQYF